The 8 T cell receptor beta chains reported below all come from one sample, sequenced in a study of blood T cell repertoires in COVID-19. Libraries were prepared by immunoSEQ multiplex PCR; TCRdb keeps only in-frame clonotypes and omits some of them. The repertoire holds about 73,000 clones, about four fifths seen once, with roughly 4.2% in the top ten. Sequencing input: peripheral blood. These receptors originate from a woman in her fifties or sixties with acute or convalescent COVID-19.

This rearrangement joins TRBV4-2 to TRBJ2-7; 10 bases line up with TRBD1. The CDR3 spans 16 residues. The J segment lost 8 bases and the V segment lost 0 bases, leaving 10 bases of the junction unmatched. CDR1 is LGHNA and CDR2 is YNFKEQ in the germline V gene. The CDR3 nucleotides are TGTGCCAGCAGCCAAGACCTGACAGGGGGCGCGGTAAAGCAGTACTTC. Translating it yields CASSQDLTGGAVKQYF.

Only one count was recorded for this clone. The gene calls are TRBV19 and TRBJ2-1, with D tentatively TRBD2 (6 bases). Per the germline V gene, CDR1 is LNHDA and CDR2 is SQIVND (reference sequence). The CDR3 loop spans 15 amino acids. Trimming stripped 2 bases from V and 6 bases from J, with 14 bases between. As DNA, the CDR3 is TGTGCCAGTAGTATATTTCGGGAGAAGTTCAATGAGCAGTTCTTC. It yields the protein CASSIFREKFNEQFF.

The rearrangement joins TRBV5-1 to TRBJ1-4, with D perhaps TRBD1 (6 bases). The CDR3 sequence is 17 residues long. V was shortened by 4 bases and J by 2 bases, with 18 bases between the two germline ends. Germline CDR1 SGHRS, CDR2 YFSETQ. CDR3 bases: TGCGCCAGCAGCCCGGGAACCTCAGGGGTTACTAATGAAAAACTGTTTTTT. Amino acids: CASSPGTSGVTNEKLFF.

The chain carries TRBV19 and TRBJ1-5; 11 bases match TRBD1. The germline gives CDR1 LNHDA, CDR2 SQIVND (reference sequence). There are 13 residues in the CDR3. V lost 9 bases and J lost 7; bases outside the gene matches: 5. For the CDR3, the DNA is TGTGCCAGCGGACAGGGGGCTAGCCAGCCCCAGCATTTT. Protein product: CASGQGASQPQHF.

The chain recombines TRBV2 with TRBJ1-1; D is possibly TRBD1 (5 bases). CDR1 SNHLY and CDR2 FYNNEI come from the germline V gene. The CDR3 is made up of 13 amino acids. V lost 6 bases and J lost 1, with 9 bases in between. The CDR3 DNA sequence: TGTGCCAGCAGCCGTCAGGGGAACACTGAAGCTTTCTTT. Translated: CASSRQGNTEAFF.

V is TRBV19 and J is TRBJ1-6; D unresolved. Trimming pared 3 bases from V and 8 bases from J, leaving 8 bases between. This CDR3 comprises 13 residues. Germline V gene sequence: CDR1 LNHDA, CDR2 SQIVND (reference sequence). The CDR3 nucleotides read TGTGCCAGTAGTATTTACGGTGATTCACCCCTCCACTTT. Its protein is CASSIYGDSPLHF.

The chain recombines TRBV3-1 (or the pseudogene TRBV3-2) with TRBJ2-2, with D possibly matching TRBD1 (5 bases). Germline loops: CDR1 LGHDT, CDR2 YNNKEL (reference sequence). The CDR3 runs 13 residues. The V end lost 6 bases, the J end lost 6 bases, and 11 bases lay between the germline ends. This CDR3 reads CASRLQGPGELFF. In DNA, the CDR3 is TGTGCCAGCAGGCTTCAGGGTCCCGGGGAGCTGTTTTTT.

This clone was picked up one time. The V call is TRBV27, the J call TRBJ2-3, with 11 bases aligning to TRBD2. CDR3 size: 16 residues. The ends lost 5 bases at V and 4 bases at J; junction bases unmatched: 8. Germline V gives CDR1 MNHEY, CDR2 SMNVEV (reference sequence). This CDR3 reads CASSPWTSGFADTQYF. The CDR3 DNA follows: TGTGCCAGCAGTCCTTGGACTAGCGGGTTCGCAGATACGCAGTATTTT.